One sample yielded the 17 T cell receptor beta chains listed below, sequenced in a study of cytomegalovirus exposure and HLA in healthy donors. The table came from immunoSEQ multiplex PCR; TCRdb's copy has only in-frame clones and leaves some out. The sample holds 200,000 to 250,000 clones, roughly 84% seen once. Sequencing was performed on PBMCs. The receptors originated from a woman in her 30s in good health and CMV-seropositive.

CDR3 coding DNA: TGTGCCAGCTCATTGACAACTAGCACAGATACGCAGTATTTT. This gives the protein CASSLTTSTDTQYF. The gene calls are TRBV18 and TRBJ2-3; no definite D call. This CDR3 contains 14 residues. The germline gives CDR1 KGHSH, CDR2 LQKENI. The V gene lost 5 bases and the J gene lost 0 bases, with 9 bases spanning the gap.

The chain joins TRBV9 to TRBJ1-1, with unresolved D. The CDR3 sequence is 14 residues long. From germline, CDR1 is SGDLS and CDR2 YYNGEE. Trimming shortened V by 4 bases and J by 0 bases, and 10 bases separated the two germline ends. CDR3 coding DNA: TGTGCCAGCAGCAGTAGGGCTTTGAACACTGAAGCTTTCTTT. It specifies CASSSRALNTEAFF.

CDR3 region: CASSPGLAGGLKYF. The CDR3 region has the DNA TGTGCCAGCAGTCCTGGACTAGCGGGAGGGTTGAAGTACTTC. This chain connects TRBV28 to TRBJ2-7, with 15 nucleotides matching TRBD2. From germline, CDR1 is MDHEN and CDR2 SYDVKM. J lost 11 bases, V lost 5 bases, and 7 bases had no gene match. The length of the CDR3 is 14 residues.

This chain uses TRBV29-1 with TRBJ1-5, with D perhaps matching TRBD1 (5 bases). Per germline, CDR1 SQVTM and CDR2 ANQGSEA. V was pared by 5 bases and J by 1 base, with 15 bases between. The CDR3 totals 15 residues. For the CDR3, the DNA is TGCAGCGTTCGTTATTCGACAGAAAGCAATCAGCCCCAGCATTTT. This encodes CSVRYSTESNQPQHF.

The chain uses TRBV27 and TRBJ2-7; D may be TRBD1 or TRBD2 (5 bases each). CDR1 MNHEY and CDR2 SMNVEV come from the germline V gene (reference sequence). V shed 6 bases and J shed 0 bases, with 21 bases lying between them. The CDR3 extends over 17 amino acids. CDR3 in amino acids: CASRQTGTAYSSYEQYF. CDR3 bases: TGTGCCAGCAGGCAGACCGGGACGGCCTACAGCTCCTACGAGCAGTACTTC.

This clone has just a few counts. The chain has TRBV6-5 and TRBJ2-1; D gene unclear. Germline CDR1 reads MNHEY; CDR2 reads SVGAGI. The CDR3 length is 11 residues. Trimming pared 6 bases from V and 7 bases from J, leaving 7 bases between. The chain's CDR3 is CASRVRNEQFF. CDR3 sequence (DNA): TGTGCCAGCAGGGTGAGGAATGAGCAGTTCTTC.

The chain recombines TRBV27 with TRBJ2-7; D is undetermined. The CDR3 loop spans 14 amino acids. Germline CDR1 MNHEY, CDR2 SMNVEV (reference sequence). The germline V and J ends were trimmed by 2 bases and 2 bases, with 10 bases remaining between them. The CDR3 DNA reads TGTGCCAGCAGTTTACGGCGCAGAGCCTACGAGCAGTACTTC. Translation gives CASSLRRRAYEQYF.

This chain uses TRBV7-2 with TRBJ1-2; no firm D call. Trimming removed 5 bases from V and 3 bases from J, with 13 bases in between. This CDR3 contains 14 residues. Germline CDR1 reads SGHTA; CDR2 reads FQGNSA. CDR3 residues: CASSPTGVDYGYTF. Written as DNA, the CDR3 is TGTGCCAGCAGCCCTACCGGGGTGGACTATGGCTACACCTTC. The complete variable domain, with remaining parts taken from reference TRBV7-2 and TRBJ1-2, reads GAGVSQSPSNKVTEKGKDVELRCDPISGHTALYWYRQSLGQGLEFLIYFQGNSAPDKSGLPSDRFSAERTGGSVSTLTIQRTQQEDSAVYLCASSPTGVDYGYTFGSGTRLTVV.

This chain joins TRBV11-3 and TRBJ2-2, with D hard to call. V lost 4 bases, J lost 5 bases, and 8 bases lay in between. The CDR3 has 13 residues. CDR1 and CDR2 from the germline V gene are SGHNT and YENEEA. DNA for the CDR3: TGTGCCAGCAGCTCCACTGGGACCGGGGAGCTGTTTTTT. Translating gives CASSSTGTGELFF.

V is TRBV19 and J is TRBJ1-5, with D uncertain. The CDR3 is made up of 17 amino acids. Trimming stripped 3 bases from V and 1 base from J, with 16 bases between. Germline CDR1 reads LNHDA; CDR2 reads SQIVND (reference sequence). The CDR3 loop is CASSITPPGMSNQPQHF. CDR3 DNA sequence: TGTGCCAGTAGTATTACACCCCCAGGAATGAGCAATCAGCCCCAGCATTTT.

CDR3 coding DNA: TGTGCCAGCAGTCGAGGACAGGGGTTTATAGAGACCCAGTACTTC. Translated: CASSRGQGFIETQYF. The chain carries TRBV28 and TRBJ2-5; 9 bases line up with TRBD1. CDR1 and CDR2 from the germline V gene are MDHEN and SYDVKM. V shed 5 bases and J 4 bases; nucleotides not matched to a gene: 8. The CDR3 length is 15 residues.

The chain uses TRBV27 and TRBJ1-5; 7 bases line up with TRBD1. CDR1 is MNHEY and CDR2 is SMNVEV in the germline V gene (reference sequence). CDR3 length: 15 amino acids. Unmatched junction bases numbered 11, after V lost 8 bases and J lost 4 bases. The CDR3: CASGLFGTANQPQHF. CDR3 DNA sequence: TGTGCCAGCGGCCTCTTTGGGACAGCTAATCAGCCCCAGCATTTT.

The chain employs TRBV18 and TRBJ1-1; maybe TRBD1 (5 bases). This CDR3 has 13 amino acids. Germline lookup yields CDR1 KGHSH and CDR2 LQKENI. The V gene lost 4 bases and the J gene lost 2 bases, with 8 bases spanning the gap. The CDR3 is CASSLGGNTEAFF. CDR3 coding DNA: TGTGCCAGCTCACTCGGGGGAAACACTGAAGCTTTCTTT. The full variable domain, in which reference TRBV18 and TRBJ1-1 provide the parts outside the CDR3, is NAGVMQNPRHLVRRRGQEARLRCSPMKGHSHVYWYRQLPEEGLKFMVYLQKENIIDESGMPKERFSAEFPKEGPSILRIQQVVRGDSAAYFCASSLGGNTEAFFGQGTRLTVV.

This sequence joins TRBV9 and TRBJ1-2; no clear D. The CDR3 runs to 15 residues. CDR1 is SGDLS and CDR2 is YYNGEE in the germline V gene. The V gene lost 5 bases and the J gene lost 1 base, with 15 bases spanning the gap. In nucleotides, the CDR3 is TGTGCCAGCAGGGGCAGGCCTCCCAGTAACTATGGCTACACCTTC. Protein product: CASRGRPPSNYGYTF.

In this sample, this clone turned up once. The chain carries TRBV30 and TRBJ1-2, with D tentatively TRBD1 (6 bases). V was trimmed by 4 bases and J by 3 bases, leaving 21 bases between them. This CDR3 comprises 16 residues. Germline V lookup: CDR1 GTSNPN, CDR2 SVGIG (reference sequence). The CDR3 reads CAWTSFAGGRDYGYTF. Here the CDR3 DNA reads TGTGCCTGGACCTCGTTCGCGGGGGGCCGGGACTATGGCTACACCTTC.

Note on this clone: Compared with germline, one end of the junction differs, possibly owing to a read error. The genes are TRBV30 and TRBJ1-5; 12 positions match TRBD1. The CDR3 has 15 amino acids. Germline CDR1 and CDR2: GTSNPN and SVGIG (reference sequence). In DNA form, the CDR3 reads TGTGCCTGCGGCCCCGGGACAGGGGGCAACCAGCCCCAGCATTTT. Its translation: CACGPGTGGNQPQHF.

The CDR3 is CASTPQGSTNEKLFF. CDR3 bases: TGTGCCAGTACCCCGCAGGGTTCAACTAATGAAAAACTGTTTTTT. The V and J genes are TRBV19 and TRBJ1-4; D is perhaps TRBD1 (5 bases). CDR1 is LNHDA, CDR2 SQIVND, per germline (reference sequence). The V and J ends lost 7 bases and 0 bases respectively, with 12 bases between them. The CDR3 runs to 15 residues. Based on the CDR3 plus reference TRBV19 and TRBJ1-4, the full variable domain is DGGITQSPKYLFRKEGQNVTLSCEQNLNHDAMYWYRQDPGQGLRLIYYSQIVNDFQKGDIAEGYSVSREKKESFPLTVTSAQKNPTAFYLCASTPQGSTNEKLFFGSGTQLSVL.